The 5 T cell receptor beta chains reported below all come from one sample, sequenced in a study of T cell clonality in common variable immunodeficiency. Sequenced by immunoSEQ multiplex PCR; TCRdb stores in-frame clones only, minus some. The sample yields 45,000 to 55,000 clones, without any singletons. The sequencing sample was made of peripheral blood mononuclear cells. The receptors were sampled from a person between 18 and 75 years old in good health.

This clone was found many times. With the read ending 3 residues before the CDR3 end, the germline J gene is used to fill in that end. The chain combines TRBV20-1 with TRBJ2-3; unclear D gene. The CDR3 runs to 12 residues. The germline V and J ends were trimmed by 6 bases and 2 bases, with 9 bases remaining between them. Germline CDR1 and CDR2: DFQATT and SNEGSKA (reference sequence). The CDR3 reads CSATKDTDTQYF. The sequenced CDR3 bases are TGCAGTGCCACTAAAGACACAGATACG.

Many counts were recorded for this clone. The DNA ends 3 residues before the CDR3 does, and the rest of the CDR3 is filled in from the germline J gene. The J gene is TRBJ1-6, the V gene TRBV28, with D hard to call. From germline, CDR1 is MDHEN and CDR2 SYDVKM. The CDR3 consists of 15 residues. V was cut by 2 bases and J by 9 bases, with 14 bases left in between. CDR3 sequence: CASSLVSRNRSPLHF. The CDR3 bases that were read are TGTGCCAGCAGTTTAGTTTCCAGGAATCGTTCACCC. Complete variable domain (other parts from reference TRBV28 and TRBJ1-6): DVKVTQSSRYLVKRTGEKVFLECVQDMDHENMFWYRQDPGLGLRLIYFSYDVKMKEKGDIPEGYSVSREKKERFSLILESASTNQTSMYLCASSLVSRNRSPLHFGNGTRLTVT.

This clone appeared a few times. Sequencing ends 3 residues short of the CDR3 end; the germline J gene provides the rest. The genes are TRBV19 and TRBJ2-5; the match to TRBD2 covers 14 bases. The germline gives CDR1 LNHDA, CDR2 SQIVND (reference sequence). The J segment lost 1 base and the V segment lost 1 base, leaving 5 bases of the junction unmatched. The CDR3 length is 18 residues. CDR3 DNA (partial): TGTGCCAGTAGTATAGGGCTTGGACTAGCGGGGGGCCAAGAGACC. This encodes CASSIGLGLAGGQET. The full CDR3 sequence reads CASSIGLGLAGGQETQYF.

This clone has ten or more counts. The CDR3 is cut off 3 residues early in the read; its end comes from the germline J gene. This sequence joins TRBV7-9 and TRBJ2-1; D is possibly TRBD2 (5 bases). V lost 10 bases and J lost 0, with 13 bases in between. CDR1 SEHNR and CDR2 FQNEAQ come from the germline V gene (reference sequence). CDR3 length: 14 amino acids. CDR3 loop: CATNSESSYNEQFF. The part of the CDR3 DNA that was read is TGTGCCACCAATAGCGAAAGCTCCTACAATGAG.

This clone was counted ten times or more. The CDR3 is cut off 3 residues early in the read; its end comes from the germline J gene. The V call is TRBV29-1, the J call TRBJ2-3; 13 bases map to TRBD2. J gave up 4 bases and V 4 bases, and 2 bases lay outside the gene matches. CDR1 is SQVTM and CDR2 is ANQGSEA in the germline V gene. The CDR3 contains 14 residues. The sequenced part of the CDR3 DNA is TGCAGCGTTGGGACTAGCGGGAGAGCAGATACG. Its translation: CSVGTSGRADT. From start to end, the CDR3 is CSVGTSGRADTQYF.